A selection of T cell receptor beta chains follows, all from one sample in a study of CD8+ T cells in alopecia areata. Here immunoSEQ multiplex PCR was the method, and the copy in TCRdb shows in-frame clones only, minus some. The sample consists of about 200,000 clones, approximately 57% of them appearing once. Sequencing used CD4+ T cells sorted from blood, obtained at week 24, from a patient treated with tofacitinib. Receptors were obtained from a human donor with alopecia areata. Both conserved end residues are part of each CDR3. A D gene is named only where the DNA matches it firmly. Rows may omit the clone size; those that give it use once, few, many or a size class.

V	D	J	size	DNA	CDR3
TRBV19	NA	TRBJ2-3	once	TGTGCCAGTAGTATTACTAGGGATACGCAGTATTTT	CASSITRDTQYF
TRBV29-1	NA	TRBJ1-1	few	TGCAGCGTTGAGGGCCAGGGTAACACTGAAGCTTTCTTT	CSVEGQGNTEAFF
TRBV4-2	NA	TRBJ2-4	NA	TGTGCCAGCAGCCAGCCGGGACCTAACATTCAGTACTTC	CASSQPGPNIQYF
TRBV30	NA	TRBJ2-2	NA	TGTGCCTGGAGTGTAAGCCCGAGGGCCACCGGGGAGCTGTTTTTT	CAWSVSPRATGELFF
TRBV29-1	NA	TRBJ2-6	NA	TGCAGCGTTGCACCTCATGCTTTATCCCCTGGGGCCAACGTCCTGACTTTC	CSVAPHALSPGANVLTF
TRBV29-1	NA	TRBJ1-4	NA	TGCAGCGTCTACTTGGCTCCAACTAATGAAAAACTGTTTTTT	CSVYLAPTNEKLFF
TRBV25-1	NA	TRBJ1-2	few	TGTGCCAGCAGTGAAGTCTTAGGCCTTGGCTACACCTTC	CASSEVLGLGYTF
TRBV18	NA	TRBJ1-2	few	TGTGCCAGCTCACCAGCCAGGAACTATGGCTACACCTTC	CASSPARNYGYTF
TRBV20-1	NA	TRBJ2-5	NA	TGCAGTGGGTTCCAAGAGACCCAGTACTTC	CSGFQETQYF
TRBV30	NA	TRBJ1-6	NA	TGTGCCTGGACCCTGGGGACATGGGAATATGGGCCCCTCCACTTT	CAWTLGTWEYGPLHF
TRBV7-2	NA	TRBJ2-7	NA	TGTGCCAGCAGCTTCGGGGCCTCTATTGTAATCGAGCAGTACTTC	CASSFGASIVIEQYF
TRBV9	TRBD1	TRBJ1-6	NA	TGTGCCAGCAGCGTAGCAGGGGGAGATTCACCCCTCCACTTT	CASSVAGGDSPLHF
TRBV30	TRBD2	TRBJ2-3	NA	TGTGCCTGGAGTGTACTTAGCGGGGGCACAGATACGCAGTATTTT	CAWSVLSGGTDTQYF
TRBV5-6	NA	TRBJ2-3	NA	TGTGCCAGCAGCTTAAACCTGGGAGATACGCAGTATTTT	CASSLNLGDTQYF
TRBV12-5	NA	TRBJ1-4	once	TGTGCTAGTGGGCCCAATCAGGGAGACGATGAAAAACTGTTTTTT	CASGPNQGDDEKLFF
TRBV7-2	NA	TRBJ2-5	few	TGTGCCAGCAGCTTATGGGTGGAGACCCAGTACTTC	CASSLWVETQYF
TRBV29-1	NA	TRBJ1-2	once	TGCAGCGTTGACGGCTATGGCTACACCTTC	CSVDGYGYTF
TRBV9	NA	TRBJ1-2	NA	TGTGCCAGCAGCCCTACAGGGAACTATGGCTACACCTTC	CASSPTGNYGYTF
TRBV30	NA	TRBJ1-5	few	TGTGCCTGGAGTCCAGACATCAATCAGCCCCAGCATTTT	CAWSPDINQPQHF
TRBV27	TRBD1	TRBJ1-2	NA	TGTGCCAGCACGACCCGGACAGGGCGAGCTAACTATGGCTACACCTTC	CASTTRTGRANYGYTF
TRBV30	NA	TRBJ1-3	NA	TGTGCCTGGAGGTTTGCGGGGAGCGCAGGAAACACCATATATTTT	CAWRFAGSAGNTIYF
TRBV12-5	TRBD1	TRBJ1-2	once	TGTGCTAGTGGGCGGACAGGCGGCTATGGCTACACCTTC	CASGRTGGYGYTF
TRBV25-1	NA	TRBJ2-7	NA	TGTGCCAGCACTACTCCGGGGGTCCCGTACGAGCAGTACTTC	CASTTPGVPYEQYF
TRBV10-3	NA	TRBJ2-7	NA	TGTGCCATCTCCACATCCTACGAGCAGTACTTC	CAISTSYEQYF
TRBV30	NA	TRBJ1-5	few	TGTGCCTGGAGTGCCCGGTCTGGGCCCCAGCATTTT	CAWSARSGPQHF
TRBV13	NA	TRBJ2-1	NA	TGTGCCAGCAGCTTTCAACAGGGTTACAATGAGCAGTTCTTC	CASSFQQGYNEQFF
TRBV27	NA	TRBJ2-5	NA	TGTGCCAGCAGTTTACAGGGCATACCGGAGACCCAGTACTTC	CASSLQGIPETQYF
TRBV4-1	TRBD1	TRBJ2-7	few	TGCGCCAGCAGCCCGGGCAACCGGGACAGAGTCTACGAGCAGTACTTC	CASSPGNRDRVYEQYF
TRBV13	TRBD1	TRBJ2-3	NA	TGTGCCAGCAGCCCACCGGGACAGGGAACAGATACGCAGTATTTT	CASSPPGQGTDTQYF
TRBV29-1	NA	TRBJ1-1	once	TGCAGCGTTGTAACGGGCGGGACTGAAGCTTTCTTT	CSVVTGGTEAFF
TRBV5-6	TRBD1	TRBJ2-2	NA	TGTGCCAGCAGCCTTGGACAGGGCACCGGGGAGCTGTTTTTT	CASSLGQGTGELFF
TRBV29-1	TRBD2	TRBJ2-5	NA	TGCAGCGCGAGACTAGCGGGGGGACAAGAGACCCAGTACTTC	CSARLAGGQETQYF
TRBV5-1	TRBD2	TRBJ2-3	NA	TGCGCCAGCAGCTGGGGTCGGACTAGCGGATACACAGATACGCAGTATTTT	CASSWGRTSGYTDTQYF
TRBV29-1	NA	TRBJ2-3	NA	TGCAGCGTTGTATTTGGGGGGACTTTCACAGATACGCAGTATTTT	CSVVFGGTFTDTQYF
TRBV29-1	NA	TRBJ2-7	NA	TGCAGCGTTGCCGACAGTAATCCCTACGAGCAGTACTTC	CSVADSNPYEQYF
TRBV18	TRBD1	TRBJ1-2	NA	TGTGCCAGCTCACCCCGGACAGGAGTCGCTAACTATGGCTACACCTTC	CASSPRTGVANYGYTF
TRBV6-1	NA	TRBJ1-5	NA	TGTGCCAGCAGTGAATGGTCCGAGCAGCCCCAGCATTTT	CASSEWSEQPQHF
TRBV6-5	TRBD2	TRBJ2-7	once	TGTGCCAGCAGTTACTCAGCGGGACCGTACGAGCAGTACTTC	CASSYSAGPYEQYF
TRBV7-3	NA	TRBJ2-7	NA	TGTGCCAGCAGCTTAGGAGCGGACAGCTCCTACGAGCAGTACTTC	CASSLGADSSYEQYF
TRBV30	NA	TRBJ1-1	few	TGTGCCTGGAGGGAGGCTCTAAAGGGGAAGGACACTGAAGCTTTCTTT	CAWREALKGKDTEAFF
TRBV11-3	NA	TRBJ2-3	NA	TGTGCCAGCAGCTTCGGTCTTAGAGATACGCAGTATTTT	CASSFGLRDTQYF
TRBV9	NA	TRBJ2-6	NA	TGTGCCAGCAGCCCGCGCACCTCTGGGGCCAACGTCCTGACTTTC	CASSPRTSGANVLTF
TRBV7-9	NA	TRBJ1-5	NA	TGTGCCAGCAGCTTAGCCGGCCTCAATCAGCCCCAGCATTTT	CASSLAGLNQPQHF